This TCR beta chain derives from a study of cytomegalovirus exposure and HLA in healthy donors. Study-wide findings and caveats: A subsequent analysis found that TCR clusters from the first cohort also tended to co-occur in the 90 to 150 validation repertoires, with approximately 95% of cluster scores above 0.

Sequencing was performed with immunoSEQ multiplex PCR; in TCRdb, only in-frame clones are kept and a portion is missing. The sample has 100,000 to 150,000 clones, almost 90% seen once; the top ten hold approximately 1.5%. This CDR3 comprises 15 residues. Germline V gene sequence: CDR1 PRHDT, CDR2 FYEKMQ (reference sequence). The V gene lost 5 bases and the J gene lost 4 bases, with 18 bases spanning the gap. To note about this clone: Antigen unknown.

Sequenced material: PBMCs. V usage is TRBV13 and J usage is TRBJ2-7; possibly TRBD2 for D (7 bases). The sequence derives from a man aged 25 to 45 in good health and CMV-seronegative. The CDR3 reads CASSLLGAGEYEQYF. DNA of the CDR3: TGTGCCAGCAGCCTTCTGGGGGCGGGGGAGTACGAGCAGTACTTC.